This T cell receptor beta chain originates from a study of blood T cell repertoires in COVID-19 (dated by TCRdb to between 2020 and 2021). For the study in its entirety: The collaborator samples originated in the United States, Italy and Spain and spanned the acute and convalescent phases of COVID-19. The material from the prospective study consisted of cDNA or gDNA derived from T cells, B-cell-depleted T cells, or PBMCs. Deeply sampled blood TCRbeta repertoires from subjects exposed to, actively infected with, or recovered from COVID-19 were included in the dataset. A freely available public database, intended as a resource for researchers studying the immune response to SARS-CoV-2, is where the repertoires were released. Samples were obtained from the ongoing ImmuneRACE study (first 160 participants) and from over 1,000 subjects provided by 6 global collaborators. Sample metadata almost always included a de-identified subject ID, COVID-19 status, age in years and sex. HLA class I and class II types, where available, came from metadata supplied by the sample provider rather than from assay-based typing. Results and caveats for the whole study, not just this receptor: How much clinical and demographic metadata was included differed by source and by participant, and the metadata was provided uncurated.

V is cut back by 1 base and J by 3 bases, with 1 base in the junction unmatched. The CDR3 runs 15 amino acids, cysteine and phenylalanine included. The read is trimmed to its CDR3 DNA, 45 bases read in frame from base 1. As encoded in the germline V gene, CDR1 is MNHEY while CDR2 is SVGAGI. The collaborating institutions used their own protocols to collect whole blood in K2EDTA tubes. For TCRbeta analysis, collaborators shipped samples in one of three forms: frozen whole blood, isolated PBMCs, or DNA extracted from either of those sample types. The immunoSEQ Assay, a bias-controlled multiplex PCR, was used to amplify TCRbeta CDR3 regions from genomic DNA. Turning to the authors' computational methods: The number of nucleated cells in each sample was estimated by amplification of reference gene primers within the assay. To quantify the absolute abundance of each unique TCRbeta CDR3 rearrangement, sequence reads were collapsed and filtered. Productive Simpson clonality was computed per sample as the square root of Simpson's diversity index over productive rearrangements. Here the immuneACCESS table is served through TCRdb, limited to in-frame sequences with V and J called. Missing clones are a known gap in these copies; in checked studies unresolved V genes cover under half, and the rest lacks a known reason. The V and J calls and clone size were taken over from that table, and D and trimming were inferred from the DNA. For this sample there are some 240,000 clones; roughly 82% appear just once. The ten largest clonotypes hold around 9.5% of the sample.

Note on this clone: Its antigen remains undetermined. One base away there is no much larger clone; base qualities are not given.

The clonotype comes from a man aged 50 to 59 with active or convalescent COVID-19. The sequencing sample was made of peripheral blood. The V and J genes are TRBV6-5 and TRBJ2-5, with 11 junctional bases fitting TRBD2. The sequenced DNA is TGTGCCAGCAGTTACTTACTAGCGGGAGAAGAGACCCAGTACTTC. This gives the protein CASSYLLAGEETQYF.